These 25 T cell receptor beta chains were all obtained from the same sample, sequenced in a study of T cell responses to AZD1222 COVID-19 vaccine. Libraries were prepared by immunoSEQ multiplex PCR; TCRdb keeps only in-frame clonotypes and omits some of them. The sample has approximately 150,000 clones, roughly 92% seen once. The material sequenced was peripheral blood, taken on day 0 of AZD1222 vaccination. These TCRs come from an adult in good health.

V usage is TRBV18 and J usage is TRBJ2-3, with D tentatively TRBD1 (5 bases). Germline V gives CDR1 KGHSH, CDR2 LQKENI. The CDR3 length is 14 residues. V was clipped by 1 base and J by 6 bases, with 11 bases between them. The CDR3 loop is CASSPLRTSDTQYF. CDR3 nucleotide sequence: TGTGCCAGCTCACCACTACGGACATCGGATACGCAGTATTTT.

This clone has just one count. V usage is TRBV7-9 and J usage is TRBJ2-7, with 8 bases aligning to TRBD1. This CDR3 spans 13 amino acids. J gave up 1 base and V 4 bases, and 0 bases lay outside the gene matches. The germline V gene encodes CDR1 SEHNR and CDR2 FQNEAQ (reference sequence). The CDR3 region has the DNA TGTGCCAGCAGCTGGACAGGGTCCTACGAGCAGTACGTC. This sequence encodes CASSWTGSYEQYV.

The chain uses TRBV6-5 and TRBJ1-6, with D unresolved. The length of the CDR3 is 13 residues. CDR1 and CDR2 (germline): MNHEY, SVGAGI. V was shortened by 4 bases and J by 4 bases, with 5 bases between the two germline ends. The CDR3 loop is CASSSQYNSPLHF. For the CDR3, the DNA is TGTGCCAGCAGTTCCCAATATAATTCACCCCTCCACTTT.

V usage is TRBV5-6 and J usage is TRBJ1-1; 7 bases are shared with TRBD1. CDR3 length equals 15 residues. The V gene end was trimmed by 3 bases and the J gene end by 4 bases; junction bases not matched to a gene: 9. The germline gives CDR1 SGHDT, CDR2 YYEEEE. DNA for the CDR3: TGTGCCAGCAGCTCACCCCCGCAGGGGGGCACTGAAGCTTTCTTT. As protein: CASSSPPQGGTEAFF.

The CDR3 region is CASSQDSTFYGYTF. The CDR3 DNA reads TGCGCCAGCAGCCAAGATTCCACCTTCTATGGCTACACCTTC. The V gene is TRBV4-3, the J gene TRBJ1-2; D unclear. Trimming removed 0 bases from V and 4 bases from J, with 9 bases in between. From germline, CDR1 is LGHNA and CDR2 YSLEER. The CDR3 loop spans 14 amino acids.

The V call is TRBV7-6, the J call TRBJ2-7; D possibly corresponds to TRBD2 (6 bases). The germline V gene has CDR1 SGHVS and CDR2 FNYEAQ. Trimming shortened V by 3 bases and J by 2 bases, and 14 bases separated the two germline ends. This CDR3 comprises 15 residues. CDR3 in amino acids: CASSFWGRSTYEQYV. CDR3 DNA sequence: TGTGCCAGCAGCTTCTGGGGGAGGTCGACCTACGAGCAGTACGTC.

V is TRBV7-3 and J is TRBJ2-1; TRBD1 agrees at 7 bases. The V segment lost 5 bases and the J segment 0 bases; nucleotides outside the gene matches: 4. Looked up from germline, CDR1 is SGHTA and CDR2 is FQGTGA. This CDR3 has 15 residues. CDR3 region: CASSRDSSSYNEQFF. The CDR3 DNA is TGTGCCAGCAGCCGGGACAGCAGCTCCTACAATGAGCAGTTCTTC.

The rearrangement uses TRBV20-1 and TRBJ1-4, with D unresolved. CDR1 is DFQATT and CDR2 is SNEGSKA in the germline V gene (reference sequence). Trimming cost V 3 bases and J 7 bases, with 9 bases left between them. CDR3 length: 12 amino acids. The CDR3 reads CSASRASEKLFF. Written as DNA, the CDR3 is TGCAGTGCTAGTCGGGCGAGTGAAAAACTGTTTTTT.

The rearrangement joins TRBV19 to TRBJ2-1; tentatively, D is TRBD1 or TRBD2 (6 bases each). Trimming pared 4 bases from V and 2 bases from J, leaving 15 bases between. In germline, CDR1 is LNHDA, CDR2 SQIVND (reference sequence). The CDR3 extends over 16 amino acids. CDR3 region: CASSTRGVGTYNEQFF. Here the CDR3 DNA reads TGTGCCAGTAGTACAAGGGGGGTAGGCACCTACAATGAGCAGTTCTTC.

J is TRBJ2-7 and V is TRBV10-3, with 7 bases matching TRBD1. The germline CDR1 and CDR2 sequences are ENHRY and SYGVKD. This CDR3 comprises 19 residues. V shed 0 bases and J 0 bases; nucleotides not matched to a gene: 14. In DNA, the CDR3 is TGTGCCATCAGTGAGTCATGGGGACAGCACCCGAAGAGCTCCTACGAGCAGTACGTC. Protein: CAISESWGQHPKSSYEQYV.

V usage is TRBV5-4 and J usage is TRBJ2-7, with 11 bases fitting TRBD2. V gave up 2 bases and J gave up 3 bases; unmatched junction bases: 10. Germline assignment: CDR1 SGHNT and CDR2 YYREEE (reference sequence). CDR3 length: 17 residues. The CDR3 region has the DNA TGTGCCAGCAGCTTTGAGGTAGCGGGAGGGGTCTACTACGAGCAGTACGTC. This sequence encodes CASSFEVAGGVYYEQYV.

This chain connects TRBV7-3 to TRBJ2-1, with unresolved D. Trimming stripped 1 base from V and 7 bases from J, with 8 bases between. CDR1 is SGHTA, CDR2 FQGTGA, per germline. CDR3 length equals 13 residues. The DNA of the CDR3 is TGTGCCAGCAGCTTAATACAAGGGAATGAGCAGTTCTTC. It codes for CASSLIQGNEQFF. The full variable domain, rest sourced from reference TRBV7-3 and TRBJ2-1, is GAGVSQTPSNKVTEKGKYVELRCDPISGHTALYWYRQSLGQGPEFLIYFQGTGAADDSGLPNDRFFAVRPEGSVSTLKIQRTERGDSAVYLCASSLIQGNEQFFGPGTRLTVL.

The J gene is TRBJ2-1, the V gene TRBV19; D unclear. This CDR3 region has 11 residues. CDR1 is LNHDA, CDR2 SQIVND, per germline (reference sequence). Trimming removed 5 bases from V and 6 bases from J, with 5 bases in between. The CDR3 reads CASSLVNEQFF. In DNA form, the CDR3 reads TGTGCCAGTAGTTTGGTCAATGAGCAGTTCTTC.

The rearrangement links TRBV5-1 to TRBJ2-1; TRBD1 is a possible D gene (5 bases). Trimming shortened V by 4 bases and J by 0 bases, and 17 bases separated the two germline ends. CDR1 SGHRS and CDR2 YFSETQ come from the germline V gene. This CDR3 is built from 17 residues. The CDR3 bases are TGCGCCAGCAGCCCCTTAGTGACAGTGAACTCCTACAATGAGCAGTTCTTC. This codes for CASSPLVTVNSYNEQFF.

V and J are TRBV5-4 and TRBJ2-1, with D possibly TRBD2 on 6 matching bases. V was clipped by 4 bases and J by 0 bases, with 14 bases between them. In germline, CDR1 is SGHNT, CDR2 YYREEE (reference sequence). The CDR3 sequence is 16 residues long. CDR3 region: CASSRDSLSSYNEQFF. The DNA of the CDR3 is TGTGCCAGCAGCAGGGACTCGCTCAGCTCCTACAATGAGCAGTTCTTC.

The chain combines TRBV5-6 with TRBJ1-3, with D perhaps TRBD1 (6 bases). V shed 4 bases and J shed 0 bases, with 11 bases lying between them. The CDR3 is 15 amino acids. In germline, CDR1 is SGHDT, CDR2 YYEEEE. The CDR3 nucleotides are TGTGCCAGCAGCCCCAGGACAGTCTCTGGAAACACCATATATTTT. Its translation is CASSPRTVSGNTIYF. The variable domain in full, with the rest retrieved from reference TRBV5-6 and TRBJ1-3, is DAGVTQSPTHLIKTRGQQVTLRCSPKSGHDTVSWYQQALGQGPQFIFQYYEEEERQRGNFPDRFSGHQFPNYSSELNVNALLLGDSALYLCASSPRTVSGNTIYFGEGSWLTVV.

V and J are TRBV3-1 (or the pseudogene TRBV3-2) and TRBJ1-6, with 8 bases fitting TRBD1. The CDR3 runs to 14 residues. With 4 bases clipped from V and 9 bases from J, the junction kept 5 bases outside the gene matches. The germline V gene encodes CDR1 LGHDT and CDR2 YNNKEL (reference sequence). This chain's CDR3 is CASSPTGAGSPLHF. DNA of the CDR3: TGTGCCAGCAGCCCGACAGGGGCGGGTTCACCCCTCCACTTT.

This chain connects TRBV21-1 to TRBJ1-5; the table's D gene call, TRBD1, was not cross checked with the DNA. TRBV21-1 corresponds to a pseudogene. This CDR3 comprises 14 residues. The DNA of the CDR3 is TGTGCCAGCAGCAAACCCTCAGGGAATCAGCCCCAGCATTTT. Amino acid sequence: CASSKPSGNQPQHF.

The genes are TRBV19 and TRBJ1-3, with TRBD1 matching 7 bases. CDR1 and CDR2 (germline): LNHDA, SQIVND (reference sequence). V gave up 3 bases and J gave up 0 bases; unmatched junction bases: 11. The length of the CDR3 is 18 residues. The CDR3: CASSIPTGMGSSGNTIYF. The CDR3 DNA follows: TGTGCCAGTAGTATTCCGACAGGGATGGGGTCCTCTGGAAACACCATATATTTT.

CDR3 nucleotides: TGTGCCAGCAGTTACGGGGGTAACACTGAAGCTTTCTTT. Translating it yields CASSYGGNTEAFF. The chain employs TRBV6-2 or TRBV6-3 and TRBJ1-1; weak D call: TRBD1 (5 bases). With 2 bases removed from V and 2 bases from J, the gap between germline ends came to 6 bases. The CDR3 has 13 residues. CDR1 MNHEY and CDR2 SVGEGT come from the germline V gene.

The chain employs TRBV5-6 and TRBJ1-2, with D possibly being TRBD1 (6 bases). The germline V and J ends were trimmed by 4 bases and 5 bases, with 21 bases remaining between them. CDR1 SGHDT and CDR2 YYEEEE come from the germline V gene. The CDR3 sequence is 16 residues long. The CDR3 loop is CASSIDRRLNVYGYTF. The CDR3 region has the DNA TGTGCCAGCAGCATAGACAGGCGACTCAACGTTTATGGCTACACCTTC.

The CDR3 loop reads CASRRGGSEKLFF. The CDR3 nucleotides are TGTGCCAGTAGAAGAGGAGGGAGTGAAAAACTGTTTTTT. The V call is TRBV19, the J call TRBJ1-4; D unresolved. Trimming left V 6 bases short and J 7 bases short, with 12 bases between. The CDR3 extends over 13 amino acids. The germline gives CDR1 LNHDA, CDR2 SQIVND (reference sequence).

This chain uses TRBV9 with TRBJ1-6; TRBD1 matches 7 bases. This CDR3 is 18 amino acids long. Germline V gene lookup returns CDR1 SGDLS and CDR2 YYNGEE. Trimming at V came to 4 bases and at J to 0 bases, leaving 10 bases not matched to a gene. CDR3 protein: CASSSRDSSSSYNSPLHF. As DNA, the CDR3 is TGTGCCAGCAGCTCGAGGGACAGTTCGAGCTCCTATAATTCACCCCTCCACTTT.

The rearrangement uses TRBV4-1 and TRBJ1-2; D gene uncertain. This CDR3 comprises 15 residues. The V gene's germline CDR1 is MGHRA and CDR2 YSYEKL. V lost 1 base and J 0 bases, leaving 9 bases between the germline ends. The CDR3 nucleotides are TGCGCCAGCAGCCAAGTTCTGGTAGCTAACTATGGCTACACCTTC. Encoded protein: CASSQVLVANYGYTF.

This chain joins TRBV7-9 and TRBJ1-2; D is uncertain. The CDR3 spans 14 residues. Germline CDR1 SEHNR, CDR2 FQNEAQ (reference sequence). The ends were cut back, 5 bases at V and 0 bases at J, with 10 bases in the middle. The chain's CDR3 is CASSAAGTNYGYTF. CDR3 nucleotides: TGTGCCAGCAGCGCCGCGGGTACTAACTATGGCTACACCTTC. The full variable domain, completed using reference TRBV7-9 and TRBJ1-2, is DTGVSQNPRHKITKRGQNVTFRCDPISEHNRLYWYRQTLGQGPEFLTYFQNEAQLEKSRLLSDRFSAERPKGSFSTLEIQRTEQGDSAMYLCASSAAGTNYGYTFGSGTRLTVV.